The clone carrying this T cell receptor beta chain appeared many times. Antigen: not known. The entry originates in a study of breast tumors, draining lymph nodes, adjacent tissues. Axillary draining lymph nodes of breast cancer patients supplied the node samples. Each CDR3 protein is one row after TCRdb ran MiXCR on the multiplex PCR reads. The sample has nearly 200,000 distinct CDR3 sequences, 25% to 40% seen once. General study points: Tumor repertoires ranked between lymph nodes and nontumor tissue in diversity, with V and J gene preferences. That most tumor T cells come from lymph nodes remained unproven. Most tumor T cells seemingly derive from lymph node, then expand in tumor.

Source material: axillary lymph node tissue. This receptor was taken from a female donor with breast cancer. Some clones in this sample may be carry-over from other donors' samples.

CDR3 residues: CSASGRAGEQYF. For the CDR3, the DNA is TGCAGTGCTAGCGGGAGGGCGGGGGAGCAGTACTTC. The rearrangement links TRBV20-1 to TRBJ2-7, with TRBD2 matching over 8 bases. Germline loops: CDR1 DFQATT, CDR2 SNEGSKA (reference sequence). The CDR3 is made up of 12 amino acids. V was clipped by 3 bases and J by 7 bases; unmatched bases: 5.